The clone carrying this T cell receptor beta chain was recorded a few times. Its target is not known. Unique molecular identifiers featured in how the TCRbeta library was prepared. One entry per CDR3 protein, called by TCRdb with MiXCR from the PCR reads. Counted here are roughly 340,000 distinct CDR3 sequences, roughly 15% occurring once; the ten biggest clones make up roughly 41%. These data belong to a study of T-cell reconstitution after alpha-beta-depleted transplantation in children. The study, taken as a whole, reports: Surviving recipient T cells and thymic progenitors accounted for the high day-60 TCRbeta diversity observed in some patients. Several hundred expanded graft clones reportedly gave rise to the alpha-beta T cells present about two months after transplant. A year post-transplant, T-cell counts and diversity derived mostly from newly produced T cells.

The specimen comprised PBMCs, mostly from graft donor cells, sampled 360 days after TCRalphabeta/CD19-depleted stem cell transplant. This sequence was found in a male patient aged 2-9 years who had a stem cell transplant for acute lymphoblastic leukemia, so the T cells may come from the graft donor.

This chain's CDR3 is CASSSLYRGPYNSPLHF. The CDR3 DNA sequence: TGCGCCAGCAGCTCTCTTTACAGGGGTCCGTATAATTCACCCCTCCACTTT. The chain carries TRBV5-1 and TRBJ1-6, with TRBD1 matching over 7 bases. V was pared by 3 bases and J by 4 bases, with 10 bases of the junction left unmatched. Germline values: CDR1 SGHRS, CDR2 YFSETQ. The CDR3 length is 17 residues. Full variable domain (missing parts from reference TRBV5-1 and TRBJ1-6): KAGVTQTPRYLIKTRGQQVTLSCSPISGHRSVSWYQQTPGQGLQFLFEYFSETQRNKGNFPGRFSGRQFSNSRSEMNVSTLELGDSALYLCASSSLYRGPYNSPLHFGNGTRLTVT.